Each of the 21 T cell receptor beta chains below was sequenced from the same sample in a study of blood T cell repertoires in COVID-19. Repertoires were generated with immunoSEQ multiplex PCR, while TCRdb's copy carries only in-frame clones and drops some. The data show around 230,000 clones, around 85% seen once. Sequencing used peripheral blood. The receptors stem from an elderly woman with acute or convalescent COVID-19.

The chain uses TRBV27 and TRBJ1-1, with 7 bases matching TRBD1. There are 13 residues in the CDR3. V shed 6 bases and J 5 bases; nucleotides not matched to a gene: 6. Per the germline V gene, CDR1 is MNHEY and CDR2 is SMNVEV (reference sequence). CDR3 bases: TGTGCCAGCAGATCCACACAGGGGACTGAAGCTTTCTTT. This translates into CASRSTQGTEAFF.

This chain links TRBV4-1 with TRBJ1-5, with D possibly being TRBD1 (5 bases). V lost 0 bases and J 5 bases, leaving 11 bases between the germline ends. From germline, CDR1 is MGHRA and CDR2 YSYEKL. The CDR3 length is 15 residues. Written as DNA, the CDR3 is TGCGCCAGCAGCCAAGATCAGACAGTCGATCAGCCCCAGCATTTT. Translated: CASSQDQTVDQPQHF.

The chain combines TRBV6-1 with TRBJ1-4, with D perhaps matching TRBD1 (5 bases). This CDR3 has 16 residues. CDR1 is MNHNS and CDR2 is SASEGT in the germline V gene. Trimming removed 3 bases from V and 8 bases from J, with 19 bases in between. Here the CDR3 reads CASSDSYLSRGEKLFF. The CDR3 DNA reads TGTGCCAGCAGTGATTCTTATTTGTCTAGGGGAGAAAAACTGTTTTTT.

The CDR3: CASSLNNGITEAFF. CDR3 DNA sequence: TGTGCCAGCAGCTTAAATAACGGGATCACTGAAGCTTTCTTT. V usage is TRBV7-9 and J usage is TRBJ1-1, with unresolved D. Trimming shortened V by 2 bases and J by 4 bases, and 11 bases separated the two germline ends. The CDR3 is 14 amino acids. Germline V lookup: CDR1 SEHNR, CDR2 FQNEAQ (reference sequence).

The chain recombines TRBV30 with TRBJ1-1; 9 nucleotides align to TRBD1. V dropped 2 bases and J dropped 1; count of bases not matched to a gene: 8. The length of the CDR3 is 16 residues. Germline lookup yields CDR1 GTSNPN and CDR2 SVGIG (reference sequence). CDR3 bases: TGTGCCTGGAGTCTAACCGGGGACAGGGCGAACACTGAAGCTTTCTTT. This codes for CAWSLTGDRANTEAFF.

The CDR3 spells CASTNGKGAHEQYF. The CDR3 DNA reads TGTGCCAGCACCAACGGGAAGGGGGCTCACGAGCAGTACTTC. The V call is TRBV21-1, the J call TRBJ2-7; the table's D call TRBD1 went unverified against the DNA. TRBV21-1 is listed as a pseudogene. CDR3 length: 14 residues.

This clone was counted a single time. V is TRBV7-2 and J is TRBJ1-1; D uncertain. This CDR3 is 13 amino acids long. V lost 5 bases and J 5 bases, leaving 12 bases between the germline ends. The germline V gene has CDR1 SGHTA and CDR2 FQGNSA. The CDR3 region has the DNA TGTGCCAGCAGCCCCGGTGGACTTACTGAAGCTTTCTTT. Amino acid sequence: CASSPGGLTEAFF.

This clone has a single count. CDR3 nucleotides: TGTGCCAGCAGTTACGGACAGGCCCGTAGTGAAAAACTGTTTTTT. Residues: CASSYGQARSEKLFF. The V call is TRBV6-6, the J call TRBJ1-4; TRBD1 matches at 7 bases. This CDR3 region has 15 residues. Germline loops: CDR1 MNHNY, CDR2 SVGAGI (reference sequence). V dropped 2 bases and J dropped 7; count of bases not matched to a gene: 7.

The CDR3 sequence: CASRLAPTYEQYF. The DNA of the CDR3 is TGTGCCAGCAGACTCGCACCGACCTACGAGCAGTACTTC. V and J are TRBV6-5 and TRBJ2-7; no clear D. V dropped 6 bases and J dropped 2 bases, with 11 bases sitting between them. The CDR3 sequence is 13 residues long. Germline V lookup: CDR1 MNHEY, CDR2 SVGAGI.

The rearrangement uses TRBV3-1 (or the pseudogene TRBV3-2) and TRBJ1-4; 7 bases are shared with TRBD1. Germline values: CDR1 LGHDT, CDR2 YNNKEL (reference sequence). The CDR3 consists of 15 residues. The J segment lost 8 bases and the V segment lost 3 bases, leaving 9 bases of the junction unmatched. The CDR3 nucleotides read TGTGCCAGCAGCCAGCTCCGGGACAGTGGAGAAAAACTGTTTTTT. Amino acids: CASSQLRDSGEKLFF.

V gene TRBV3-1 (or the pseudogene TRBV3-2) combines with J gene TRBJ1-6; D unclear. V gave up 2 bases and J gave up 9 bases, with 11 bases separating them. This CDR3 region has 14 residues. Germline CDR1 LGHDT, CDR2 YNNKEL (reference sequence). CDR3 protein: CASSQREGGSPLHF. CDR3 DNA sequence: TGTGCCAGCAGCCAAAGGGAGGGAGGTTCACCCCTCCACTTT.

The V gene is TRBV29-1, the J gene TRBJ1-1; 7 positions agree with TRBD1. V was clipped by 7 bases and J by 5 bases; unmatched bases: 4. The germline gives CDR1 SQVTM, CDR2 ANQGSEA. The CDR3 has 11 residues. The CDR3 reads CSANRGTEAFF. Written as DNA, the CDR3 is TGCAGCGCCAACAGGGGAACTGAAGCTTTCTTT.

The CDR3 sequence is CASSLAGDNEQFF. The DNA of the CDR3 is TGTGCCAGCAGCTTAGCGGGAGACAATGAGCAGTTCTTC. The rearrangement links TRBV13 to TRBJ2-1; TRBD2 might be the D (6 bases). Trimming cost V 1 base and J 5 bases, with 6 bases left between them. There are 13 residues in the CDR3. Germline CDR1 is PRHDT and CDR2 is FYEKMQ (reference sequence).

The chain carries TRBV5-5 and TRBJ2-2; the D gene is possibly TRBD2 (6 bases). The CDR3 covers 17 residues. The V gene's germline CDR1 is SGHKS and CDR2 YYEKEE (reference sequence). V was clipped by 4 bases and J by 1 base, with 17 bases between them. The CDR3 loop reads CASSLRSGGLNTGELFF. The CDR3, as DNA: TGTGCCAGCAGCCTCCGCTCCGGGGGACTGAACACCGGGGAGCTGTTTTTT.

This sequence joins TRBV7-8 and TRBJ2-7; 7 bases agree with TRBD1. The germline gives CDR1 SGHVS, CDR2 FQNEAQ. This CDR3 has 18 residues. The ends lost 5 bases at V and 2 bases at J; junction bases unmatched: 18. As DNA, the CDR3 is TGTGCCAGCAGCGAAGGACAGGTAGCCCCGAGACTTACCTACGAGCAGTACTTC. The encoded protein is CASSEGQVAPRLTYEQYF.

The genes are TRBV15 and TRBJ2-1, with D maybe TRBD2 (6 bases). Germline-derived CDR1 and CDR2 are LNHNV and YYDKDF (reference sequence). V was pared by 0 bases and J by 2 bases, with 17 bases between. The CDR3 spans 18 residues. The CDR3 nucleotides read TGTGCCACCAGCAGAGATTGGAATGGTAGCGGAGCCTACAATGAGCAGTTCTTC. Protein sequence: CATSRDWNGSGAYNEQFF.

This clone showed up just a few times. The V and J genes are TRBV19 and TRBJ1-2; D might be TRBD1 (5 bases). Germline V gene data show CDR1 as LNHDA and CDR2 as SQIVND (reference sequence). The CDR3 has 15 amino acids. Trimming cost V 5 bases and J 2 bases, with 15 bases left between them. The CDR3: CASSPRTNSNYGYTF. DNA of the CDR3: TGTGCCAGTAGTCCTAGGACAAACTCCAACTATGGCTACACCTTC.

The chain employs TRBV19 and TRBJ2-3, with D perhaps TRBD1 (6 bases). The germline V gene has CDR1 LNHDA and CDR2 SQIVND (reference sequence). V lost 5 bases and J 9 bases, leaving 18 bases between the germline ends. The CDR3 has 14 amino acids. The CDR3: CASSEEHPQGTQYF. CDR3 DNA sequence: TGTGCCAGTAGTGAGGAACACCCACAGGGCACGCAGTATTTT.

CDR3 region: CASSSTRGQGSPLHF. The CDR3, as DNA: TGTGCCAGCAGTTCCACCAGGGGGCAAGGATCACCCCTCCACTTT. The chain employs TRBV28 and TRBJ1-6, with 8 bases matching TRBD1. The germline CDR1 and CDR2 sequences are MDHEN and SYDVKM. V was clipped by 4 bases and J by 10 bases; unmatched bases: 9. This CDR3 region has 15 residues.

The V and J genes are TRBV5-1 and TRBJ1-1, with 8 positions matching TRBD1. The CDR3 totals 15 residues. Per germline, CDR1 SGHRS and CDR2 YFSETQ. Trimming took 0 bases from V and 5 from J; bases not matched to a gene: 6. The CDR3 loop is CASSLGTGSETEAFF. The CDR3 DNA follows: TGCGCCAGCAGCTTGGGGACAGGGTCGGAGACTGAAGCTTTCTTT.

The gene calls are TRBV19 and TRBJ2-7, with a possible D match to TRBD1 (5 bases). Per the germline V gene, CDR1 is LNHDA and CDR2 is SQIVND (reference sequence). Trimming removed 5 bases at V and 1 base at J, with 18 bases between. The CDR3 consists of 16 residues. CDR3 DNA sequence: TGTGCCAGTAGTGGGTGGGCAGGGCCTCAGTCCTACGAGCAGTACTTC. Translating it yields CASSGWAGPQSYEQYF. The full variable domain, completed using reference TRBV19 and TRBJ2-7, is DGGITQSPKYLFRKEGQNVTLSCEQNLNHDAMYWYRQDPGQGLRLIYYSQIVNDFQKGDIAEGYSVSREKKESFPLTVTSAQKNPTAFYLCASSGWAGPQSYEQYFGPGTRLTVT.